This entry features one TCR beta chain sequence. Its target is not known. The CDR3 runs to 13 residues. From germline, CDR1 is SGHTA and CDR2 FQGTGA. V dropped 3 bases and J dropped 2; count of bases not matched to a gene: 0. Isolated RNA was reverse transcribed in full, so expressed TCRB transcripts were sequenced. Naive, central memory and regulatory T cell samples came to a mean of approximately 3.57 million reads. Measured with immunoSEQ multiplex PCR; TCRdb has only the in-frame clones, and not every one. This table holds around 600,000 clones, around 11% found once. Sorting of CD4+ naive, central memory, regulatory and stem cell-like memory cells was performed via CD45RO/CCR7/CD25/CD127/CD95/CD27. The sample comes from a study of beta chain features in type 1 diabetes. Overall study findings and caveats: Moderately but significantly shorter TCRB CDR3s were found in Type 1 diabetes patients in all four CD4+ subsets. Still unanswered here is whether HLA type influences TCRB rearrangement.

The V call is TRBV7-3, the J call TRBJ2-7; 8 bases match TRBD1. This clonotype was sampled from a man aged 30 to 39 with type 1 diabetes. Specimen: naive CD4+ T cells from blood. CDR3 sequence (DNA): TGTGCCAGCAGCTTGGACAGGGCCTACGAGCAGTACTTC. Translating it yields CASSLDRAYEQYF.